Sequencing of this TCR beta chain was carried out in a study of blood T cells in healthy people across ages. Donors each provided around 9 milliliters of peripheral blood. Germline loops: CDR1 SQVTM, CDR2 ANQGSEA. Between the trimmed V and J ends, which lost 3 bases and 3 bases, there was a span of 17 bases. The CDR3 contains 15 residues. The use of a sample-barcoded 5' primer and a J-beta primer mix characterized a second PCR of about 7 to 12 cycles. TCRdb re-analysed the 5' RACE reads in MiXCR, keeping a single row per CDR3 protein. The sample carries some 1.7 million distinct CDR3 sequences, roughly 30% recorded once.

The sequence was collected from a woman aged 25 to 39 in good health. Sequenced: blood. The gene calls are TRBV29-1 and TRBJ1-1; possibly TRBD1 for D (6 bases). CDR3 protein: CSVDGTLLSDTEAFF. In DNA form, the CDR3 reads TGCAGCGTTGACGGGACACTTTTATCGGACACTGAAGCTTTCTTT.